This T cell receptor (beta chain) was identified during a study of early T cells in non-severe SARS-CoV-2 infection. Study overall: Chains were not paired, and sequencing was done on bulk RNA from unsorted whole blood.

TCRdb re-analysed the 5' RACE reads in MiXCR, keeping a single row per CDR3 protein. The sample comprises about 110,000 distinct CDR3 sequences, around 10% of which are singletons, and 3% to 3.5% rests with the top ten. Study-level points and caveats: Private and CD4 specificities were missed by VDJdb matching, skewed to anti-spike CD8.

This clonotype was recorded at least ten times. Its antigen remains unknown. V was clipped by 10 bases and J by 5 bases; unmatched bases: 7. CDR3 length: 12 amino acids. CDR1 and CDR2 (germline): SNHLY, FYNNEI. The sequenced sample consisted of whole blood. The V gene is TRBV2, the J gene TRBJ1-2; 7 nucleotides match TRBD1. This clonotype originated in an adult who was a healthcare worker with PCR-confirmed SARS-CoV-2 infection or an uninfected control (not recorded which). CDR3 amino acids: CATKTGSYGYTF. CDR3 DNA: TGTGCCACCAAGACAGGGTCTTATGGCTACACCTTC.